This T cell receptor (beta chain) was found in a study of T cell responses to AZD1222 COVID-19 vaccine. This clone appeared a single time. Its target is not known. Trimming shortened V by 5 bases and J by 5 bases, and 15 bases separated the two germline ends. This CDR3 is 14 amino acids long. Germline CDR1 and CDR2: SGHTA and FQGNSA. Second-dose timings of about 4 or about 12 weeks were pooled. The repertoire was sequenced with immunoSEQ multiplex PCR; TCRdb's copy has only in-frame clones and lacks some. The sample lists some 79,000 clones; approximately 83% were seen once. Study-wide findings and caveats: Spike-spanning, vaccine-associated CD4 TCRs were dominant at 160-218 and 743-854. Samples come after the peak T cell response, not at day 14. The donor group comprised mostly white British people and more females; the analysis possibly underestimated clonal diversity.

V gene TRBV7-2 combines with J gene TRBJ1-2; weak D call: TRBD1 (5 bases). The sequencing used peripheral blood, collected 28 days after the second AZD1222 dose. This clonotype originated in an adult who received the AZD1222 COVID-19 vaccine. The DNA for the CDR3 is TGTGCCAGCAGCCCTCGTACGGGGGAATATGGCTACACCTTC. Its translation is CASSPRTGEYGYTF.